A single sample is the source of the 5 T cell receptor beta chains below, sequenced in a study of beta chain features in type 1 diabetes. Of the isolated RNA, all was reverse transcribed, and so the sequenced material was expressed TCRB transcripts. This table comes from immunoSEQ multiplex PCR, and its TCRdb copy is limited to in-frame clones, with some not included. Here the sample spans 450,000 to 600,000 clones, 30% being singletons. Input material: naive CD4+ T cells from blood. These receptors all come from a man younger than 35 in good health.

Only a few counts were recorded for this clone. V is TRBV5-4 and J is TRBJ2-7; possibly TRBD1 for D (6 bases). Germline assignment: CDR1 SGHNT and CDR2 YYREEE (reference sequence). CDR3 size: 13 residues. The V end lost 4 bases, the J end lost 0 bases, and 8 bases lay between the germline ends. The CDR3, as DNA: TGTGCCAGCAGCCGGACAGACTCCTACGAGCAGTACTTC. Its translation: CASSRTDSYEQYF.

The chain carries TRBV7-2 and TRBJ2-5; the D gene is possibly TRBD1 (6 bases). The CDR3 is 14 amino acids. With 3 bases removed from V and 1 base from J, the gap between germline ends came to 9 bases. The germline V gene has CDR1 SGHTA and CDR2 FQGNSA. Here the CDR3 DNA reads TGTGCCAGCAGCTTTCAGGGGCCCCAAGAGACCCAGTACTTC. It translates to CASSFQGPQETQYF. Supplemented by reference TRBV7-2 and TRBJ2-5, the full variable domain reads GAGVSQSPSNKVTEKGKDVELRCDPISGHTALYWYRQSLGQGLEFLIYFQGNSAPDKSGLPSDRFSAERTGGSVSTLTIQRTQQEDSAVYLCASSFQGPQETQYFGPGTRLLVL.

Turning to this clone: Other DNA variants within this sample encode the same CDR3. V usage is TRBV29-1 and J usage is TRBJ2-3; possible D gene TRBD2, 6 bases. Trimming cost V 4 bases and J 4 bases, with 9 bases left between them. This CDR3 is 12 amino acids long. Germline assignment: CDR1 SQVTM and CDR2 ANQGSEA. CDR3 DNA sequence: TGCAGCGTTGCGACGGGGGCAGATACGCAGTATTTT. It encodes CSVATGADTQYF.

This clone was detected a few times. This chain uses TRBV30 with TRBJ2-4; weak D call: TRBD1 (5 bases). The CDR3 contains 13 residues. Trimming left V 0 bases short and J 5 bases short, with 8 bases between. CDR1 is GTSNPN, CDR2 SVGIG, per germline (reference sequence). The CDR3 region is CAWSVQGQNIQYF. The CDR3 DNA is TGTGCCTGGAGTGTTCAGGGCCAAAACATTCAGTACTTC.

The rearrangement joins TRBV10-3 to TRBJ2-4, with 8 nucleotides matching TRBD1. The CDR3 loop spans 18 amino acids. V dropped 10 bases and J dropped 5; count of bases not matched to a gene: 22. Germline CDR1 is ENHRY and CDR2 is SYGVKD. The DNA for the CDR3 is TGTGCCAAGCGAACCTTCACAGGGGGAGACGATCCGGAAAACATTCAGTACTTC. This codes for CAKRTFTGGDDPENIQYF.